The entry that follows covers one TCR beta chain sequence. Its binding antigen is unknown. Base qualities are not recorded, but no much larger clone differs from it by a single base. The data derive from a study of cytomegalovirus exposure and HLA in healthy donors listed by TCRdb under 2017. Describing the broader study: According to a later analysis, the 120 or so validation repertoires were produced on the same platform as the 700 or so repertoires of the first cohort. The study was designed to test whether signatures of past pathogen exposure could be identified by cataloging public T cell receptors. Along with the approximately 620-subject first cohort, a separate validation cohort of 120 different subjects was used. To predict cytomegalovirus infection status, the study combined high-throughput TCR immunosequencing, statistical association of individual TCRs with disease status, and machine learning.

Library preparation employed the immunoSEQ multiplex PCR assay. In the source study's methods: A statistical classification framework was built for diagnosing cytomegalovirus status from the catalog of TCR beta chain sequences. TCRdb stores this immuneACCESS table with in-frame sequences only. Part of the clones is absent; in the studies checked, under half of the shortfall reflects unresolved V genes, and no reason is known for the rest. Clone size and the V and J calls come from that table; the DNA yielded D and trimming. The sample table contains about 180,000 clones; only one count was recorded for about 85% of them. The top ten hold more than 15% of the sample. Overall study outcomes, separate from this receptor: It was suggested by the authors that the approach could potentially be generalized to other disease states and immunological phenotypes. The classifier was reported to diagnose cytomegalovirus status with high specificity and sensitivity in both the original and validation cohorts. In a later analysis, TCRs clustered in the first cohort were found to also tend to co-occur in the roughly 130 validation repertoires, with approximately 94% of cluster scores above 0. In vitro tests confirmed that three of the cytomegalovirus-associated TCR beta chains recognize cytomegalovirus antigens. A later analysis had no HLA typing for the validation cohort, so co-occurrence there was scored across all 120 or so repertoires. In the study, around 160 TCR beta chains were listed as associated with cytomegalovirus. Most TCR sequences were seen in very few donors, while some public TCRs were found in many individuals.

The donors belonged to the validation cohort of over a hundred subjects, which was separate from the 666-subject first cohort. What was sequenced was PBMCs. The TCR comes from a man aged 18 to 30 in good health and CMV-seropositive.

The bases read TGTGCCAGCAGTCCCGTCGAGATAAAGCAGTACTTC. This is translated as CASSPVEIKQYF. The sequence joins TRBV7-9 to TRBJ2-7; the D gene cannot be resolved reliably. V was cut back by 6 bases and J by 8 bases, leaving a gap of 14 bases between them. CDR1 SEHNR and CDR2 FQNEAQ are derived from the germline V gene (reference sequence). Its CDR3 holds 12 amino acids, cysteine through phenylalanine. The sequence is cut down to CDR3 DNA, 36 bases in frame from base 1.